This passage covers 3 T cell receptor beta chains from one sample sequenced in a study of T-cell memory formation after mild COVID-19. TCRdb recomputed calls from the 5' RACE reads with MiXCR, one row per CDR3 protein. This table holds 350,000 to 500,000 distinct CDR3 sequences, around 22% found once. The sample taken for sequencing was PBMCs or a T cell subset sorted from them (not recorded which). The receptors shown here come from an adult woman who had mild COVID-19 (a few samples of this study predate the infection). Cell type and time point are not known.

The chain joins TRBV5-1 to TRBJ2-1; 9 bases are a match to TRBD2. The CDR3 totals 15 residues. Germline V gives CDR1 SGHRS, CDR2 YFSETQ. Germline trimming cut 1 base from V and 4 bases from J; bases unmatched to any gene: 3. CDR3 loop: CASSLSGGRYNEQFF. Here the CDR3 DNA reads TGCGCCAGCAGCTTGAGCGGGGGGCGGTACAATGAGCAGTTCTTC. Variable domain in full (rest from reference TRBV5-1 and TRBJ2-1): KAGVTQTPRYLIKTRGQQVTLSCSPISGHRSVSWYQQTPGQGLQFLFEYFSETQRNKGNFPGRFSGRQFSNSRSEMNVSTLELGDSALYLCASSLSGGRYNEQFFGPGTRLTVL.

This clonotype was detected a few times. The gene calls are TRBV7-9 and TRBJ2-2; D is unclear. Trimming pared 4 bases from V and 1 base from J, leaving 10 bases between. The CDR3 has 15 residues. Germline V gene lookup returns CDR1 SEHNR and CDR2 FQNEAQ (reference sequence). CDR3 amino acids: CASSYPTRNTGELFF. The CDR3 DNA sequence: TGTGCCAGCAGCTACCCGACAAGGAACACCGGGGAGCTGTTTTTT.

The DNA for the CDR3 is TGTGCCAGCAGCTTAATTCTAGCGGGGGTTATAACAGATACGCAGTATTTT. It specifies CASSLILAGVITDTQYF. The gene calls are TRBV7-9 and TRBJ2-3, with TRBD2 identical over 10 bases. The trim removed 2 bases at V and 3 bases at J, leaving 8 bases unmatched. The CDR3 has 17 residues. Germline CDR1 SEHNR, CDR2 FQNEAQ (reference sequence).